This TCR beta chain was observed in a study of cytomegalovirus exposure and HLA in healthy donors. Findings of the study overall: Researchers reportedly found TCR beta sequences accurately predicted most subjects' HLA-A and HLA-B alleles. TRBV6-2, TRBV6-3 and some other V segments were unresolvable in 87-base-pair reads.

Sampled while nominally healthy, donors likely had unrecorded immune exposures. As concerns this clone: Its antigen is still unknown.

Primers for the PCR totalled 60 Vbeta and 13 Jbeta. Generated by immunoSEQ multiplex PCR, the TCRdb table keeps only in-frame clones and is missing some. The profile shows more than 150,000 clones, about four fifths of them singletons. The CDR3 sequence is 13 residues long. CDR1 is SGHTA and CDR2 is FQGNSA in the germline V gene. The V and J ends lost 8 bases and 1 base respectively, with 11 bases between them. The chain links TRBV7-2 to TRBJ1-1, with D uncertain. Sequencing was performed on PBMCs. The TCR comes from a woman aged 25 to 45 in good health and CMV-seronegative. CDR3 loop: CASSRAENTEAFF. Written as DNA, the CDR3 is TGTGCCAGCTCGAGGGCGGAGAACACTGAAGCTTTCTTT.